Listed below are T cell receptor beta chains from one sample, sequenced in a study of T cell responses to AZD1222 COVID-19 vaccine. TCRdb's table, derived via immunoSEQ multiplex PCR, lists solely in-frame clones and lacks some. The sample includes about 150,000 clones, roughly 90% of them seen just once. The sample in question was peripheral blood, obtained on day 0 of AZD1222 vaccination. The receptors come from an adult in good health. Both conserved end residues are part of each CDR3. A D gene is named only where the DNA matches it firmly. Size tells how often a clone was seen (once, few, many) or the class of an expanded clone, and some rows leave it out.

clone size,D gene,J gene,V gene,CDR3 DNA,CDR3 protein
few,NA,TRBJ2-7,TRBV7-9,TGTGCCAGCAGCTTAGCAGGGATCGAGCAGTACTTC,CASSLAGIEQYF
NA,NA,TRBJ1-1,TRBV28,TGTGCCAGCAGTCCTAGGACGGAGAACACTGAAGCTTTCTTT,CASSPRTENTEAFF
NA,NA,TRBJ2-5,TRBV14,TGTGCCAGCAGCCACAACGTACTTTCGGGAATTCGGGAGACCCAGTACTTC,CASSHNVLSGIRETQYF
NA,NA,TRBJ2-5,TRBV7-9,TGTGCCAGCAGCTTAGTAGTCGGGGGAGAGACCCAGTACTTC,CASSLVVGGETQYF
NA,NA,TRBJ1-1,TRBV10-3,TGTGCCATCAGTCCCTCGGGGGGGCGGGCGAACACTGAAGCTTTCTTT,CAISPSGGRANTEAFF
once,TRBD1,TRBJ1-5,TRBV27,TGTGCCAGCAGTCAGCCGGGACAGGGCAATCAGCCCCAGCATTTT,CASSQPGQGNQPQHF
NA,NA,TRBJ1-2,TRBV11-3,TGTGCCAGCAGCTTTTTTAACTATGGCTACACCTTC,CASSFFNYGYTF
NA,NA,TRBJ1-2,TRBV5-1,TGCGCCAGCAGCGGACAGATCTATGGCTACACCTTC,CASSGQIYGYTF
once,TRBD1,TRBJ2-7,TRBV7-9,TGTGCCAGCAGCACGACAGGGTACTACGAGCAGTACTTC,CASSTTGYYEQYF
NA,NA,TRBJ1-6,TRBV28,TGTGCCAGCAGTTTATTGGAGGGGTTCAATAATTCACCCCTCCACTTT,CASSLLEGFNNSPLHF
NA,NA,TRBJ1-2,TRBV3-1/TRBV3-2,TGTGCCAGCAGCCAAGAAGATCGGGGCTATGGCTACACCTTC,CASSQEDRGYGYTF
once,NA,TRBJ1-6,TRBV19,TGTGCCAGTAGTATCGGAACGAAACCAACTAATTCACCCCTCCACTTT,CASSIGTKPTNSPLHF
NA,NA,TRBJ1-3,TRBV4-3,TGCGCCAGCAGCCCCGAGGTGGCAGCCAGCTCTGGAAACACCATATATTTT,CASSPEVAASSGNTIYF
few,NA,TRBJ2-5,TRBV18,TGTGCCAGCTCACCTTTGGGGACCCAGTACTTC,CASSPLGTQYF
NA,NA,TRBJ2-1,TRBV2,TGTGCCAGCAGTGAAATCCGGAATGAGCAGTTCTTC,CASSEIRNEQFF
once,TRBD1,TRBJ1-1,TRBV18,TGTGCCAGCTCACCGCCCTGGCAGGCCGGGACAGGGGGCATCGTGACTGAAGCTTTCTTT,CASSPPWQAGTGGIVTEAFF
NA,NA,TRBJ1-5,TRBV3-1/TRBV3-2,TGTGCCAGCAGCCACCACGGCGGCGAGGGTCGCAATCAGCCCCAGCATTTT,CASSHHGGEGRNQPQHF
NA,TRBD2,TRBJ2-1,TRBV19,TGTGCCAGTTCGGGACTAGCGGTACTCAATGAGCAGTTCTTC,CASSGLAVLNEQFF
NA,NA,TRBJ1-6,TRBV5-6,TGTGCCAGCAGCTTTGACGACCTTAGGGACTCACCCCTCCACTTT,CASSFDDLRDSPLHF
NA,TRBD1,TRBJ1-5,TRBV19,TGTGCCAGTAGGACCGGACAGGAGGGGGAGGGGATCGTCAATCAGCCCCAGCATTTT,CASRTGQEGEGIVNQPQHF
NA,NA,TRBJ2-1,TRBV12-3/TRBV12-4,TGTGCCAGCAGTTTATCGGGCTCCGGGCAGCAGTTCTTC,CASSLSGSGQQFF
NA,NA,TRBJ2-7,TRBV7-3,TGTGCCAGCAGCTTGATAAGTCTAGACTCTTACTACGAGCAGTACTTC,CASSLISLDSYYEQYF